This T cell receptor (beta chain) was identified in a study of blood T cells in healthy people across ages (dated by TCRdb to about 2015). Background on the whole study: In model experiments, roughly one uniquely barcoded TCR beta cDNA molecule per two T cells was captured by template switching. Using deep sequencing normalized with unique cDNA molecular identifiers, the study measured how TCR beta repertoire diversity changes with age. Donors were grouped into four age groups: young (average approximately 15 years), middle-aged (about 38), aged (around 66) and long-lived (approximately 82). The study analyzed two additional independent replicas of 1 million unique cDNA reads from the same blood draw for two donors, one aged 18 to 30 and one aged 80 or older.

Results and caveats for the whole study, not just this receptor: Observed TCR beta diversity correlated strongly with the percentage of naive T cells measured by flow cytometry. The long-lived group showed more naive CD4+ T cells, fewer expanded clones and increased TCR diversity than the aged group, suggesting age selection. As age increased, observed TCR beta diversity per million T cells dropped in a roughly linear way, and a significant reduction was already evident by age roughly 40. The CMV infection status of donors was not known, potentially confounding age-related changes in expanded clonotypes. Because profiling used bulk unsorted PBMCs, naive and antigen-experienced compartments could not be compared conclusively. Estimates of total diversity from one million sequenced T cells were regarded as lower bounds and underestimates.

The protocol used for the library was 5' RACE. Instrument on record: Illumina HiSeq 2500. A second about 6 to 11 cycle PCR used a sample-barcoded 5' primer and a J-beta primer mix. A unique molecular identifier was introduced onto each TCR beta cDNA molecule by a template-switch 5' adaptor carrying 12 random nucleotides. Each sample yielded at least 2.5 million CDR3-containing paired-end reads. The Mint cDNA synthesis kit, primed by a TRBC-specific oligonucleotide, was used to synthesize first-strand cDNA from all RNA. After uracil-DNA glycosylase treatment, a first 18-cycle PCR used universal primers M1SS and BC2_uni_R on all cDNA. For the original study's pipeline: For normalization, 1 million high-quality reads were randomly selected from each sample, with every read carrying a distinct molecular identifier. Instead of being binned into consensus sequences, reads that shared molecular identifiers were thrown out. MiTCR, with a Q25 quality threshold and the strictest error-elimination algorithm, was used for CDR3 identification, clonotype clustering and error correction. A nonparametric unseen species model with Euler transformation was used to estimate lower-bound total TCR beta diversity. TCRdb reprocessed the public reads (quality trimming at Q25 with fastp, clone calling with MiXCR) and kept in-frame beta chains. Rows matching on CDR3 protein sequence are summarized as one entry with the most common DNA and genes. TCRdb's processing, not the study's, gives the V and J calls here. Counted in this sample were 750,000 to 950,000 distinct CDR3 sequences; roughly 25% of them appeared once. The ten largest clones represent about 3% of the sample.

Donors were around 37 systemically healthy Caucasian individuals from Russia aged 6 to 90 years. About 9.1 milliliters of peripheral blood were collected from each donor into EDTA-treated Vacutainer tubes. Ficoll-Paque density-gradient centrifugation was used to isolate PBMCs, with at least 6 million obtained per sample. Trizol reagent was used to extract total RNA from PBMCs, with at least 5 micrograms per sample. For every donor, flow cytometry on a PBMC aliquot measured the percentage of naive CD45RAhigh/CD27high T cells. On this clonotype: The antigen this receptor binds is unknown. Base qualities were left out, and no much larger clone turns up one base away.

Germline trimming: 6 bases from V, 16 bases from J; junction bases outside gene matches: 7. The CDR3 sequence holds 11 residues, the cysteine and phenylalanine included. Just the 33-base CDR3 DNA is kept, in frame starting at base 1. The germline V gene provides CDR1 MNHEY and CDR2 SVGEGT. These data were likewise used in another study, on T cells of mothers and their children. The other study reports the following: Nine systemically healthy Caucasian individuals, comprising three mothers and their six children, were included as donors. cDNA synthesis used all of the extracted RNA, with approximately 1.6 ug of RNA in each 15 ul reaction. In the second PCR, sample barcodes and 2-4 random nucleotides were introduced via the M1S primer. Over 9.5 million TCR beta CDR3 reads were obtained for each mother, and approximately 3 million reads were obtained for each child. Thymic selection shapes the output of TCR recombination in a similar way in related and unrelated pairs, and inherited differences have a minor effect. Normalized repertoire overlap in related mother-child pairs was always slightly higher than in unrelated mother-child pairs, but the difference was never significant. Persistent microchimeric T cell clones were not detected, at a sensitivity of around 100 clones per million clonotypes. The study used deep NGS to compare TCR beta repertoires of mothers and children, seeking features distinguishing related mother-child pairs from unrelated individuals. On average, the children were approximately 11 +/- 4 years old, while the mothers were approximately 40 +/- 4 years old. Libraries were sequenced on Illumina HiSeq 2000 with 100+100 nt paired-end reads after adapter ligation with NEBNext reagents. Mother and child libraries were prepared a month apart and sequenced in separate runs to prevent cross-contamination. Each donor had between roughly 500,000 and 2,100,000 distinct TCR beta clonotypes identified. Naive TCR beta clonotypes were estimated from low-frequency clonotypes matched to each donor's FACS-determined naive share, without sorting.

The sequence was collected from a boy between 5 and 17 years old in good health. Sequenced material: blood. The rearrangement joined TRBV6-2 or TRBV6-3 to TRBJ2-1; TRBD2 lines up with 9 middle nucleotides. The sequenced DNA: TGTGCCAGCAGACTAGCGGGTATGGGATTCTTC. The resulting protein is CASRLAGMGFF.